This is a list of T cell receptor beta chains from one sample in a study of Graves' ophthalmopathy and Graves' hyperthyroidism. TCRdb re-called the multiplex PCR reads with MiXCR, one entry per CDR3 protein. In the table there are roughly 300,000 distinct CDR3 sequences, about a sixth of which are singletons. The material sequenced was peripheral blood. Receptors originate from an adult man with Graves' ophthalmopathy. CDR3s include the opening cysteine and the closing phenylalanine or tryptophan. The order of the fields is J gene, clone size, V gene, CDR3 protein. Clone sizes are given selectively: once, few, many, or a class where the clone is expanded.

J gene: TRBJ1-1
clone size: many
V gene: TRBV4-1
CDR3 protein: CASSQDRGSSEDTEAFF

J gene: TRBJ2-7
clone size: many
V gene: TRBV30
CDR3 protein: CAWTDRVRYEQYF

J gene: TRBJ2-2
clone size: -
V gene: TRBV6-2/TRBV6-3
CDR3 protein: CASSYLKTPVAGELFF

J gene: TRBJ2-2
clone size: -
V gene: TRBV6-1
CDR3 protein: CASRLMAGELFF

J gene: TRBJ1-1
clone size: many
V gene: TRBV5-1
CDR3 protein: CASSPVGQFLAFF

J gene: TRBJ1-2
clone size: many
V gene: TRBV10-2
CDR3 protein: CASTDRVGYTF

J gene: TRBJ2-7
clone size: -
V gene: TRBV28
CDR3 protein: CASSFWTGRWEQYF

J gene: TRBJ1-1
clone size: many
V gene: TRBV6-2/TRBV6-3
CDR3 protein: CASSYSIGVEAFF

J gene: TRBJ1-2
clone size: many
V gene: TRBV24-1
CDR3 protein: CATSDTRYSYGYTF

J gene: TRBJ2-7
clone size: -
V gene: TRBV3-1
CDR3 protein: CASSLGTGGYSCEQYF

J gene: TRBJ2-7
clone size: -
V gene: TRBV6-1
CDR3 protein: CASRRTLRDEQYF

J gene: TRBJ2-7
clone size: many
V gene: TRBV2
CDR3 protein: CASSVGQGKYF

J gene: TRBJ1-2
clone size: many
V gene: TRBV11-2
CDR3 protein: CASNRNGDRVYGYTF

J gene: TRBJ2-3
clone size: -
V gene: TRBV20-1
CDR3 protein: CSARSGDTQYF

J gene: TRBJ2-7
clone size: many
V gene: TRBV6-1
CDR3 protein: CASSEDRGFPYEQYF